This T cell receptor beta chain was captured by sequencing in a study of T-cell memory formation after mild COVID-19 (dated by TCRdb to 2020 to 2023). At the level of the whole study: TCR sequence clusters from the two donors were largely donor specific. In a couple of donors, T-cell clones that expanded and contracted after mild COVID-19 were followed by sequencing TCRalpha and TCRbeta repertoires longitudinally. Two young, previously healthy adult volunteers made up the cohort, one male and one female. Broader findings and caveats from the paper: Contracting CD4+ clones were located mainly in the CM and EM memory subsets, whereas CD8+ clones were found to be enriched in EMRA. The detection of some responding clones in pre-infection memory suggests that pre-existing cross-reactive memory T cells joined the SARS-CoV-2 response. Clones contracting from day 15 to 85 had balanced CD4/CD8 phenotypes, while a second wave expanding from day 15 to 37 was biased towards CD4+. SARS-CoV-2 specificity of the second-wave clones peaking on day 37 was not confirmed. The study included only a couple of mild cases, and larger cohorts that include severe cases with pre-infection samples were judged to be necessary.

This clonotype was found a few times. Its antigen has not been determined. No base qualities exist here, and no much larger clone lies one base off it. The trim is 0 bases for V and 4 bases for J, with a gap of 8 bases between the germline ends. The CDR3 covers 15 residues, taking in both the cysteine and the phenylalanine. Kept here is only the CDR3 DNA, which spans 45 bases and is read in frame from base 1. The germline V gene yields SGDLS for CDR1 and YYNGEE for CDR2. PBMCs were isolated by Ficoll-Paque density gradient centrifugation. TCRdb lists the instrument as Illumina NovaSeq 6000. Using 5'RACE with constant-segment primers, TCRalpha and TCRbeta cDNA libraries were constructed, with sample barcodes and unique molecular identifiers added in the process. Trizol reagent was used to extract RNA from every sample. Amplification of the libraries took two PCR steps, and the second step added a second sample barcode plus Illumina TruSeq adapters. Sequencing of the libraries was done on an Illumina NovaSeq, producing 2 x 150 bp paired-end reads. The authors' analysis ran thus. The reads were demultiplexed and collapsed into UMI-guided consensus sequences using migec v1.2.7. Using mixcr v2.1.11, UMI consensuses were aligned to TRA and TRB V and J templates and then assembled into clonotypes. A clonotype was counted as expanded or contracted only when both edgeR and NoisET called the clonotype significant, with the noise models trained on biological replicates. For edgeR calls, the cutoffs were a false discovery rate-adjusted p below 0.01 and a log2 fold-change threshold of 1. As an exploratory analysis of dynamics, PCA with hierarchical clustering was applied to max-normalized trajectories of the 1000 most abundant clonotypes. Separately sequenced CD4+ and CD8+ repertoires were used to assign the CD4 or CD8 phenotype of responding clones. Using fastp trimming at Q25 and MiXCR clonotype assembly, TCRdb reanalyzed the public sequencing data and kept in-frame beta chains. Every CDR3 protein is listed once, alongside the most common genes and DNA of its rows. Here the V and J calls rest on TCRdb's processing, not on the authors' analysis. The sample profile shows more than 350,000 distinct CDR3 sequences; around 21% of them were found once. The ten most abundant clones make up about 12% of the sample.

Here the chain combines TRBV9 and TRBJ1-6; possibly the D gene is TRBD1, per 6 matching bases. Sequences were obtained from PBMCs or a T cell subset sorted from them (not recorded which). This clonotype was sampled from an adult woman who had mild COVID-19 (a few samples of this study predate the infection). The sample titles of this study are shuffled in the database, so cell type and time point are left out; the donor was told from shared clones. Here is the DNA: TGTGCCAGCAGCGTAGGGGACACGTATAATTCACCCCTCCACTTT. Translated, this gives CASSVGDTYNSPLHF.